This TCR beta chain was retrieved from a study of tumor-infiltrating lymphocytes in primary liver carcinoma. Broader study findings: Lesser overlap characterized tumor-adjacent and tumor-blood pairs relative to tumor region pairs.

With approximately 500 ng total RNA as template and a constant-region primer, TCR beta cDNA was made. Libraries covering TCR beta were generated through three nested multiplex PCR rounds (using a slightly modified ARM-PCR). Using its own MiXCR run on the multiplex PCR reads, TCRdb lists one record per CDR3 protein. The table shows tens of thousands of distinct CDR3 sequences, with around 80% occurring only once. Investigators took RNA and DNA out together from roughly 20-30 mg of unsorted bulk tissue. Patients were treatment-naive with chronic HBV infection. On this clonotype: Its antigen is as yet unknown.

The sequence came from a woman under 40 with primary liver carcinoma and hepatitis B virus infection. What was sequenced was tumor-adjacent normal liver tissue.

CDR3 coding DNA: TGTGCCAGCAGCCCTATAGCGGGGGTGAATGAGCAGTTCTTC. It is translated as CASSPIAGVNEQFF. The rearrangement joins TRBV11-2 to TRBJ2-1; 9 bases are shared with TRBD2. Germline V gene lookup returns CDR1 SGHAT and CDR2 FQNNGV. After removal of 5 bases from V and 7 bases from J, the junction contained 6 bases not matched to a gene. This CDR3 spans 14 amino acids.